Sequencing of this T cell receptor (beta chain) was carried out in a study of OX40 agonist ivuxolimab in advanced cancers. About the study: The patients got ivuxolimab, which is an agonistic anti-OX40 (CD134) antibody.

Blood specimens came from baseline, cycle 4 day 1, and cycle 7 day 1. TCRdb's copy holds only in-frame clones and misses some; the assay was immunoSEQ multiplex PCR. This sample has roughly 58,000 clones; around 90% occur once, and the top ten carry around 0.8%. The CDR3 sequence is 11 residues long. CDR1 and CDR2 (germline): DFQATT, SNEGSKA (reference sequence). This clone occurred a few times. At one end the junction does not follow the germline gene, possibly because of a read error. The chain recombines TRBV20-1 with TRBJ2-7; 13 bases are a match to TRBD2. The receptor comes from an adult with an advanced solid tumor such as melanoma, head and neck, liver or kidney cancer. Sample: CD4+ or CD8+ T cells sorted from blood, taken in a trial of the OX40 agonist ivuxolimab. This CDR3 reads CSARTSGGPDF. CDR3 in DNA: TGCAGTGCTAGGACTAGCGGGGGGCCAGACTTC.